Following are 14 T cell receptor beta chains from one sample sequenced in a study of metastatic and nonmetastatic thyroid tumors. Patients underwent thyroid surgery, and none had received any treatment before it. TCRdb re-clonotyped the PCR reads through MiXCR. Among tens of thousands of clones listed, under 25% were seen once. The sequenced sample consisted of blood. The receptors come from a female donor with papillary thyroid cancer or a benign thyroid nodule (not recorded which). Some clones in this sample may be carry-over from other donors' samples.

This clone was picked up many times. This chain joins TRBV5-1 and TRBJ1-4, with 9 bases matching TRBD1. V trimming: 0 bases; J trimming: 8 bases; junction bases outside the gene matches: 5. The CDR3 sequence is 15 residues long. Per germline, CDR1 SGHRS and CDR2 YFSETQ. The CDR3 region has the DNA TGCGCCAGCAGCTTGGGGGGGACAGGGAAAGAAAAACTGTTTTTT. Translation gives CASSLGGTGKEKLFF.

This clone was detected ten times or more. The chain carries TRBV27 and TRBJ1-1; TRBD1 matches at 9 bases. CDR1 MNHEY and CDR2 SMNVEV come from the germline V gene (reference sequence). Trimming removed 6 bases from V and 0 bases from J; junction bases left unmatched: 11. This CDR3 spans 17 amino acids. The CDR3 here is CASSSPGQGPMNTEAFF. For the CDR3, the DNA is TGTGCCAGCAGCTCCCCGGGACAGGGACCCATGAACACTGAAGCTTTCTTT.

This chain links TRBV11-1 with TRBJ2-7; TRBD2 matches at 8 bases. Germline V gives CDR1 SGHAT, CDR2 FQDESV (reference sequence). The CDR3 length is 17 residues. V lost 5 bases, J lost 13 bases, and 25 bases stayed unmatched. The CDR3 DNA is TGTGCCAGCAGCCCGGGACTAGTGGGAGGGCCGAATTACTATCATTACTTC. Translating gives CASSPGLVGGPNYYHYF. The variable domain in full, with the rest retrieved from reference TRBV11-1 and TRBJ2-7, is EAEVAQSPRYKITEKSQAVAFWCDPISGHATLYWYRQILGQGPELLVQFQDESVVDDSQLPKDRFSAERLKGVDSTLKIQPAELGDSAMYLCASSPGLVGGPNYYHYFGPGTRLTVT.

This clone is medium-sized within its sample. The chain couples TRBV7-3 to TRBJ2-7, with no clear D. The CDR3 is made up of 13 amino acids. V shed 5 bases and J shed 4 bases, with 12 bases lying between them. The germline gives CDR1 SGHTA, CDR2 FQGTGA. The CDR3 protein is CASSAYVGYEQYF. The DNA of the CDR3 is TGTGCCAGCAGCGCCTATGTCGGATACGAGCAGTACTTC. The whole variable domain, filled in from reference TRBV7-3 and TRBJ2-7, reads GAGVSQTPSNKVTEKGKYVELRCDPISGHTALYWYRQSLGQGPEFLIYFQGTGAADDSGLPNDRFFAVRPEGSVSTLKIQRTERGDSAVYLCASSAYVGYEQYFGPGTRLTVT.

Comments on this clone: A much larger clone differs by one base, so this may be a read error. The chain uses TRBV15 and TRBJ1-4; D is unclear. CDR3 size: 16 residues. Per germline, CDR1 LNHNV and CDR2 YYDKDF (reference sequence). For the CDR3, the DNA is TGTGCCACCAGCAGAGATCGCGGCGCAACTAATGAAAGACTGTGTTTT. Its translation: CATSRDRGATNERLCF.

Worth noting for this clone: Other DNA sequences in this specimen translate into the identical CDR3. J is TRBJ2-1 and V is TRBV28; tentative D call: TRBD2 (5 bases). The V end lost 5 bases, the J end lost 4 bases, and 21 bases lay between the germline ends. Germline V gene data show CDR1 as MDHEN and CDR2 as SYDVKM. This CDR3 comprises 17 residues. The CDR3 region is CASSASGLAGYYNEQFF. The CDR3 DNA sequence: TGTGCCAGCAGTGCGTCCGGCCTAGCTGGGTATTACAATGAGCAGTTCTTC.

This clone came up many times. This chain joins TRBV10-3 and TRBJ2-5, with D tentatively TRBD1 or TRBD2 (7 bases each). Germline loops: CDR1 ENHRY, CDR2 SYGVKD. V was trimmed by 7 bases and J by 3 bases, leaving 12 bases between them. CDR3 length: 13 amino acids. CDR3: CAIMAGGEETQYF. The CDR3 nucleotides are TGTGCCATCATGGCAGGGGGGGAAGAGACCCAGTACTTC.

The V gene is TRBV10-1, the J gene TRBJ1-2; 8 bases align to TRBD1. Losses at the gene ends were 8 bases for V and 0 bases for J; bases not matched to a gene: 8. The CDR3 extends over 15 amino acids. CDR1 and CDR2 (germline): WNHNN, SYGVQD (reference sequence). As DNA, the CDR3 is TGCGCCAGCGGATCGGGGACAGGAACTAACTATGGCTACACCTTC. It encodes CASGSGTGTNYGYTF.

This clone was detected ten times or more. At the DNA level, this CDR3 is encoded by other sequences in the same sample as well. The chain combines TRBV5-6 with TRBJ2-2; D gene ambiguous. V shed 2 bases and J shed 4 bases, with 3 bases lying between them. The CDR3 spans 12 residues. CDR1 is SGHDT and CDR2 is YYEEEE in the germline V gene. The CDR3 DNA reads as TGTGCCAGCAGCTTCGGCACCGGGGAGCTGTTTTTT. This sequence encodes CASSFGTGELFF.

This clone has at least ten counts. The chain is built from TRBV19 and TRBJ2-7; D remains unclear. CDR1 is LNHDA and CDR2 is SQIVND in the germline V gene (reference sequence). Deletions cut 5 bases from V and 3 bases from J, with 11 bases between. The length of the CDR3 is 13 residues. In DNA, the CDR3 is TGTGCCAGTAGTTTAATGGGTAGCTACGAGCAGTACTTC. This gives the protein CASSLMGSYEQYF.

In its sample, this clone was seen many times. V gene TRBV9 combines with J gene TRBJ1-2; 9 nucleotides match TRBD1. The CDR3 runs to 14 residues. Germline assignment: CDR1 SGDLS and CDR2 YYNGEE. Germline trimming cut 5 bases from V and 4 bases from J; bases unmatched to any gene: 6. CDR3 coding DNA: TGTGCCAGCAGGGGGACAGGGTACTTCTATGGCTACACCTTC. It codes for CASRGTGYFYGYTF.

This clone was seen only a few times. A much larger clone is a single base away; this may be a read error. The rearrangement joins TRBV29-1 to TRBJ1-1; TRBD1 matches 7 bases. With 4 bases clipped from V and 7 bases from J, the junction kept 9 bases outside the gene matches. Germline V gene sequence: CDR1 SQVTM, CDR2 ANQGSEA. This CDR3 is built from 13 residues. The CDR3 here is CSVARGTVDEAFF. The CDR3 DNA follows: TGCAGCGTTGCTAGAGGGACAGTAGATGAAGCTTTCTTT.

Written as DNA, the CDR3 is TGTGCCAGCATGGACGCAGGGCAGCATTGCTACACCTTC. This codes for CASMDAGQHCYTF. The chain recombines TRBV5-5 with TRBJ1-2, with a tentative D call TRBD1 (5 bases). CDR1 and CDR2 from the germline V gene are SGHKS and YYEKEE (reference sequence). The V end was cut by 6 bases, the J end by 9 bases, with 18 bases between. This CDR3 is 13 amino acids long. Complete variable domain (other parts from reference TRBV5-5 and TRBJ1-2): DAGVTQSPTHLIKTRGQQVTLRCSPISGHKSVSWYQQVLGQGPQFIFQYYEKEERGRGNFPDRFSARQFPNYSSELNVNALLLGDSALYLCASMDAGQHCYTFGSGTRLTVV.

This clone showed up many times. This rearrangement joins TRBV10-1 to TRBJ2-5; D is ambiguous. The CDR3 is made up of 14 amino acids. Trimming removed 3 bases from V and 2 bases from J, with 10 bases in between. Looked up from germline, CDR1 is WNHNN and CDR2 is SYGVQD (reference sequence). As DNA, the CDR3 is TGCGCCAGCAGTGACCGAGACGTACAAGAGACCCAGTACTTC. Residues: CASSDRDVQETQYF.